Listed here is a single TCR beta chain. Roughly 0.45 to 1 ug RNA was reverse transcribed with random hexamers. Amplification of the TCR beta CDR3 was carried out by immunoSEQ multiplex PCR, which spanned a total of 54 Vbeta and 13 Jbeta segments. TCRdb re-called the immunoSEQ multiplex PCR reads with MiXCR, one entry per CDR3 protein. This table holds about 190,000 distinct CDR3 sequences, 90% to 95% found once. Trimming shortened V by 7 bases and J by 5 bases, and 12 bases separated the two germline ends. Per the germline V gene, CDR1 is SNHLY and CDR2 is FYNNEI. The CDR3 contains 13 residues. This specimen belongs to a study of CD8 T cells in Susac syndrome. As for the study in general: Patients with Susac syndrome were therapy-naive, treated with corticosteroids, or treated with intravenous immunoglobulin alone when blood was collected.

The authors negatively isolated CD8+ and CD4+ T cells and FACS-enriched TEMRA cells. Sequences were obtained from CD4+ T cells from PBMCs. This sequence originates from a human donor with Susac syndrome. This sequence joins TRBV2 and TRBJ2-1; the D gene could be TRBD1 or TRBD2 (5 bases each). This CDR3 reads CASKVGGNNEQFF. CDR3 sequence (DNA): TGTGCCAGCAAAGTTGGGGGAAACAATGAGCAGTTCTTC.